The 9 T cell receptor beta chains in this list originate from one sample, sequenced in a study of OX40 agonist ivuxolimab in advanced cancers. Some clones are missing from TCRdb's copy, which holds only in-frame ones; the method was immunoSEQ multiplex PCR. The data hold approximately 96,000 clones, with around 91% observed a single time. This specimen consisted of CD4+ or CD8+ T cells sorted from blood, obtained in a trial of the OX40 agonist ivuxolimab. The receptor source for this set is an adult with an advanced solid tumor such as melanoma, head and neck, liver or kidney cancer.

The genes are TRBV2 and TRBJ2-7, with D possibly matching TRBD1 (5 bases). The CDR3 extends over 12 amino acids. Germline assignment: CDR1 SNHLY and CDR2 FYNNEI. With 7 bases removed from V and 3 bases from J, the gap between germline ends came to 10 bases. The CDR3 region has the DNA TGTGCCAGCACCCACGACAGCTACGAGCAGTACTTC. The encoded protein is CASTHDSYEQYF. The entire variable domain, with the rest obtained from reference TRBV2 and TRBJ2-7, is as follows: EPEVTQTPSHQVTQMGQEVILRCVPISNHLYFYWYRQILGQKVEFLVSFYNNEISEKSEIFDDQFSVERPDGSNFTLKIRSTKLEDSAMYFCASTHDSYEQYFGPGTRLTVT.

In this sample, this clone turned up once. The chain combines TRBV27 with TRBJ2-1, with unresolved D. The germline gives CDR1 MNHEY, CDR2 SMNVEV (reference sequence). The CDR3 totals 13 residues. Trimming left V 2 bases short and J 13 bases short, with 15 bases between. Here the CDR3 DNA reads TGTGCCAGCAGTTTAAATCACCCTATCACCCAGTTCTTC. The encoded protein is CASSLNHPITQFF.

V and J are TRBV7-3 and TRBJ1-6; D might be TRBD1 (5 bases). V was shortened by 2 bases and J by 9 bases, with 8 bases between the two germline ends. CDR1 is SGHTA, CDR2 FQGTGA, per germline. CDR3 length: 13 amino acids. This CDR3 is CASSLGGGSPLHF. The DNA for the CDR3 is TGTGCCAGCAGCTTAGGGGGGGGTTCACCCCTCCACTTT.

The chain uses TRBV5-1 and TRBJ1-1; D ambiguous. Germline V gene sequence: CDR1 SGHRS, CDR2 YFSETQ. V lost 2 bases, J lost 1 base, and 12 bases lay in between. There are 15 residues in the CDR3. CDR3 in amino acids: CASSLRVGPNTEAFF. CDR3 DNA sequence: TGCGCCAGCAGCTTACGGGTGGGTCCGAACACTGAAGCTTTCTTT.

Note on this clone: The sample contains more than one DNA sequence encoding this CDR3. The chain links TRBV7-9 to TRBJ1-1; D is undetermined. CDR1 is SEHNR and CDR2 is FQNEAQ in the germline V gene (reference sequence). V lost 1 base, J lost 0 bases, and 3 bases lay in between. This CDR3 region has 13 residues. For the CDR3, the DNA is TGTGCCAGCAGCTTAGAGGTGAACACTGAAGCTTTCTTT. Protein sequence: CASSLEVNTEAFF. Looking up the rest from reference TRBV7-9 and TRBJ1-1 gives the full variable domain: DTGVSQNPRHKITKRGQNVTFRCDPISEHNRLYWYRQTLGQGPEFLTYFQNEAQLEKSRLLSDRFSAERPKGSFSTLEIQRTEQGDSAMYLCASSLEVNTEAFFGQGTRLTVV.

V and J are TRBV15 and TRBJ2-1; a weak D match, TRBD1 (7 bases). From germline, CDR1 is LNHNV and CDR2 YYDKDF (reference sequence). The CDR3 extends over 15 amino acids. Trimming took off 7 bases at V and 0 bases at J, with 13 bases between the two ends. The DNA for the CDR3 is TGTGCCACCAACCGCAGGGGGGCCTCCTACAATGAGCAGTTCTTC. The encoded protein is CATNRRGASYNEQFF.

J is TRBJ2-3 and V is TRBV18, with TRBD2 matching over 8 bases. There are 16 residues in the CDR3. V lost 5 bases to trimming and J lost 4 bases; unmatched junction nucleotides: 11. Germline-derived CDR1 and CDR2 are KGHSH and LQKENI. CDR3 in DNA: TGTGCCAGCTCATCTACAGCGGGAGTCGCGGCAGATACGCAGTATTTT. Translated, it gives CASSSTAGVAADTQYF.

V is TRBV23-1 and J is TRBJ1-5; no clear D. TRBV23-1 is designated an ORF whose function remains uncertain. CDR3 length: 15 residues. Trimming left V 4 bases short and J 1 base short, with 11 bases between. The CDR3 region has the DNA TGCGCCAGCAGTCGGCAGGAGTTGAGCAATCAGCCCCAGCATTTT. It codes for CASSRQELSNQPQHF.

The chain links TRBV11-3 to TRBJ2-7; 8 bases are a match to TRBD2. With 3 bases clipped from V and 7 bases from J, the junction kept 2 bases outside the gene matches. Germline CDR1 is SGHNT and CDR2 is YENEEA. The CDR3 covers 12 residues. CDR3 bases: TGTGCCAGCAGCTTTACTAGCGGAGAGCAGTACTTC. This translates into CASSFTSGEQYF.